This TCR beta chain was found in a study of T-cell reconstitution after alpha-beta-depleted transplantation in children (dated by TCRdb to about 2016). Turning to the overall study: The study quantitatively tracked T-cell immune reconstitution after TCRalphabeta/CD19-depleted allogeneic hematopoietic cell transplantation in children using TCR repertoire profiling.

The method was PCR. Reads for this sample came from an Illumina HiSeq 2500. Molecular barcoding was employed in the preparation of TCR libraries, with unique molecular identifiers being used to normalize TCRbeta repertoire quantification. TCRdb trimmed the raw reads at Q25, called clones with MiXCR and kept productive beta chains. Each entry is one CDR3 protein sequence, shown with its most common DNA and genes. In all, the sample holds about 690,000 distinct CDR3 sequences, and around a sixth of those were seen once. 1.1% of the sample is taken by the ten largest. V loses 3 bases of germline sequence and J loses 12 bases, and the interval between the two ends is 20 bases. From the cysteine through the phenylalanine, the CDR3 covers 15 amino acids. The read is trimmed to its CDR3 DNA, 45 bases read in frame from base 1. This clonotype was seen only a few times. This receptor's antigen is unknown. Base qualities are not at hand, and no much larger clone is one base apart.

This receptor was taken from a human donor who donated a stem cell graft to a child with acute myeloid leukemia. The specimen comprised PBMCs from the stem cell graft donor, sampled from the stem cell graft. The chain was built from TRBV12-3 or TRBV12-4 and TRBJ1-4, and the D gene may be TRBD1, 5 bases matching. The DNA sequence reads TGTGCCAGCAGTTTTGGGGGTCGCCTTCGATCAGAACTGTTTTTT. Its protein is CASSFGGRLRSELFF.